These 5 T cell receptor beta chains originate from one sample sequenced in a study of CD8 T cells in ankylosing spondylitis. TCRdb called the 5' RACE reads again in MiXCR, with one record for every CDR3 protein. Among roughly 180,000 distinct CDR3 sequences listed, 9.5% to 10% were seen once. The sequenced sample consisted of blood, either unsorted or a sorted T cell fraction (not recorded which). These receptors were taken from a female donor with ankylosing spondylitis or in good health (not recorded which).

In this sample, this clonotype turned up many times. The chain carries TRBV10-1 and TRBJ2-2; no clear D. Germline V gives CDR1 WNHNN, CDR2 SYGVQD (reference sequence). V was trimmed by 6 bases and J by 0 bases, leaving 8 bases between them. The CDR3 extends over 14 amino acids. The CDR3 sequence is CASSITTNTGELFF. CDR3 sequence (DNA): TGCGCCAGCAGCATCACAACGAACACCGGGGAGCTGTTTTTT.

The J gene is TRBJ2-3, the V gene TRBV18; either TRBD1 or TRBD2 may supply D (6 bases each). Germline V lookup: CDR1 KGHSH, CDR2 LQKENI. Deletions cut 0 bases from V and 1 base from J, with 11 bases between. CDR3 length: 16 residues. The CDR3 nucleotides read TGTGCCAGCTCACCACCGAGGGGGGCGGGCACAGATACGCAGTATTTT. This gives the protein CASSPPRGAGTDTQYF.

This clonotype was counted ten times or more. V gene TRBV25-1 combines with J gene TRBJ2-1; TRBD1 is a possible D gene (5 bases). CDR1 is MGHDK and CDR2 is SYGVNS in the germline V gene. V was clipped by 3 bases and J by 8 bases, with 11 bases between them. CDR3 length: 13 residues. The CDR3 DNA reads as TGTGCCAGCAGTGATGCAGGGATAGATGAGCAGTTCTTC. Its translation is CASSDAGIDEQFF.

This clonotype was counted a few times. The V call is TRBV30, the J call TRBJ2-1; TRBD2 aligns across 11 bases. The trim removed 5 bases at V and 0 bases at J, leaving 6 bases unmatched. The germline V gene encodes CDR1 GTSNPN and CDR2 SVGIG (reference sequence). The CDR3 runs 16 residues. CDR3 in amino acids: CAWLGLAGISYNEQFF. CDR3 DNA sequence: TGTGCCTGGCTAGGACTAGCGGGCATCTCCTACAATGAGCAGTTCTTC. The entire variable domain, with the rest obtained from reference TRBV30 and TRBJ2-1, is as follows: SQTIHQWPATLVQPVGSPLSLECTVEGTSNPNLYWYRQAAGRGLQLLFYSVGIGQISSEVPQNLSASRPQDRQFILSSKKLLLSDSGFYLCAWLGLAGISYNEQFFGPGTRLTVL.

In this sample, this clonotype turned up once. V usage is TRBV28 and J usage is TRBJ2-3, with D possibly TRBD1 on 6 matching bases. The germline gives CDR1 MDHEN, CDR2 SYDVKM. The CDR3 length is 16 residues. The V and J ends lost 1 base and 3 bases respectively, with 14 bases between them. CDR3 sequence (DNA): TGTGCCAGCAGTTTATCCCAGGGGTTTGGGACAGATACGCAGTATTTT. Translating it yields CASSLSQGFGTDTQYF.